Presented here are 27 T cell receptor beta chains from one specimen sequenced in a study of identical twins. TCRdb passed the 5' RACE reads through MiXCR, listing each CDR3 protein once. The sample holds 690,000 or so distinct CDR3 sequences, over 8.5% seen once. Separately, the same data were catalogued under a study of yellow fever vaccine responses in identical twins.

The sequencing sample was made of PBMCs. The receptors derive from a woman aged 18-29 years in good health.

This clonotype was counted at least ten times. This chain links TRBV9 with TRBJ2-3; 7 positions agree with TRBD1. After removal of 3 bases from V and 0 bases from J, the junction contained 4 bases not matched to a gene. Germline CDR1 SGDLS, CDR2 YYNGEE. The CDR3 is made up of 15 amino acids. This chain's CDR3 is CASSAGTVSTDTQYF. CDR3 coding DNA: TGTGCCAGCAGCGCCGGGACAGTGAGCACAGATACGCAGTATTTT. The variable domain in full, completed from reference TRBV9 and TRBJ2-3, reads DSGVTQTPKHLITATGQRVTLRCSPRSGDLSVYWYQQSLDQGLQFLIQYYNGEERAKGNILERFSAQQFPDLHSELNLSSLELGDSALYFCASSAGTVSTDTQYFGPGTRLTVL.

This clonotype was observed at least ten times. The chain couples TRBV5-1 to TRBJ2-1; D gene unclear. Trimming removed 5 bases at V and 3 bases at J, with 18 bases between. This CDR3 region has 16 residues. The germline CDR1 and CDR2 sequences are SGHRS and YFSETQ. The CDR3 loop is CASSALKTPDYNEQFF. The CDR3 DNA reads TGCGCCAGCAGTGCGCTAAAGACACCGGACTACAATGAGCAGTTCTTC.

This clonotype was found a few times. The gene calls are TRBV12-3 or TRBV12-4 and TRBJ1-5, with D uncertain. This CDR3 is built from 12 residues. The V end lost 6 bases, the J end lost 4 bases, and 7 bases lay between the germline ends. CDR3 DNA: TGTGCCAGCAGGCTAATTAATCAGCCCCAGCATTTT. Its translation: CASRLINQPQHF.

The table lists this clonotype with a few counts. CDR3 nucleotide sequence: TGTGCCAGCAGTTATTGGGACAAGTTACGCAAGGAGACCCAGTACTTC. Translation: CASSYWDKLRKETQYF. This sequence joins TRBV6-5 and TRBJ2-5; D is perhaps TRBD1 (6 bases). Trimming cost V 3 bases and J 5 bases, with 19 bases left between them. There are 16 residues in the CDR3. The germline V gene has CDR1 MNHEY and CDR2 SVGAGI.

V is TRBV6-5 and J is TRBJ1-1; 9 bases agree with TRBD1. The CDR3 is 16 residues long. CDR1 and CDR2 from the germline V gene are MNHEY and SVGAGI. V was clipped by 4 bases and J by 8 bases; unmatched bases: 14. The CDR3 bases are TGTGCCAGCAGTTCGCCCGGGGGACAGGGTCCCTCCGAAGCTTTCTTT. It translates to CASSSPGGQGPSEAFF.

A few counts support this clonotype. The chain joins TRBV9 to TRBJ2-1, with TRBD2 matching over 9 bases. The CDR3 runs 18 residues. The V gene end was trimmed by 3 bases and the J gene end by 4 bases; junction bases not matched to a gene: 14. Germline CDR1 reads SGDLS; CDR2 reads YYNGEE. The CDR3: CASSAISSGRTLYNEQFF. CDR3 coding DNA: TGTGCCAGCAGCGCAATCTCGAGCGGGAGGACTTTATACAATGAGCAGTTCTTC.

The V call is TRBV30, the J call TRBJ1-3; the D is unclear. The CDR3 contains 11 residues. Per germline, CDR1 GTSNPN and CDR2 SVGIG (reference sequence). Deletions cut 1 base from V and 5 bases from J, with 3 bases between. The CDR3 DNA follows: TGTGCCTGGAGTGATCGAAACACCATATATTTT. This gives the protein CAWSDRNTIYF.

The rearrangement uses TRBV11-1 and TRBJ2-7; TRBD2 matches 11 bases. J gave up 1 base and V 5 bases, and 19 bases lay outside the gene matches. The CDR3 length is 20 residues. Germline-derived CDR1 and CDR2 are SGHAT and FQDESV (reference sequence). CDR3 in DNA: TGTGCCAGCAGCGTAGGGGGGGAAGGACTAGCGGGTCGGCTGTCCTACGAGCAGTACTTC. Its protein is CASSVGGEGLAGRLSYEQYF.

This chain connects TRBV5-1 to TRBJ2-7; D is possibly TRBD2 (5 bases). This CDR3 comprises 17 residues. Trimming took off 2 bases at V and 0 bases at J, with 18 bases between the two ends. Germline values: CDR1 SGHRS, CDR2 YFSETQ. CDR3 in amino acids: CASSFFIRTRSSYEQYF. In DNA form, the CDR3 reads TGCGCCAGCAGCTTCTTCATAAGGACTCGGAGCTCCTACGAGCAGTACTTC.

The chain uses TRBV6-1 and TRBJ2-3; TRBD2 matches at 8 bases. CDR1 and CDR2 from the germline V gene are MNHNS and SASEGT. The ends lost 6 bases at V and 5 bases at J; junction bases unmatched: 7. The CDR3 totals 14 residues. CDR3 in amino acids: CASRNQREKDTQYF. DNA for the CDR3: TGTGCCAGCAGGAACCAGCGGGAGAAAGATACGCAGTATTTT.

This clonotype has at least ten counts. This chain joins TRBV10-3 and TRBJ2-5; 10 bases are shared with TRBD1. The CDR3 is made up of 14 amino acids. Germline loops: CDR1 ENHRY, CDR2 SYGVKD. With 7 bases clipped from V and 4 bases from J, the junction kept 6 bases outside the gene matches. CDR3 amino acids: CAIKMGQGLETQYF. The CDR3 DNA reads TGTGCCATCAAGATGGGACAGGGGTTAGAGACCCAGTACTTC.

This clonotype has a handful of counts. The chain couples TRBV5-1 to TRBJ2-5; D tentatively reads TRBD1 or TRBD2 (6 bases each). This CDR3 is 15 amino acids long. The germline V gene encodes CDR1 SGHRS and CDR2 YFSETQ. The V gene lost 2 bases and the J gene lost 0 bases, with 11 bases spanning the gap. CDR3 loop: CASSFLRGDQETQYF. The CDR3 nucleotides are TGCGCCAGCAGCTTCTTGAGGGGGGACCAAGAGACCCAGTACTTC.

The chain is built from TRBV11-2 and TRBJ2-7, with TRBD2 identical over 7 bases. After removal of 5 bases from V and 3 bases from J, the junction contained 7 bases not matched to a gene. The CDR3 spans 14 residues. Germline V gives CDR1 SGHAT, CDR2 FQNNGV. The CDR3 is CASSATSKYYEQYF. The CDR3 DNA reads TGTGCCAGCAGCGCGACTAGCAAGTACTACGAGCAGTACTTC.

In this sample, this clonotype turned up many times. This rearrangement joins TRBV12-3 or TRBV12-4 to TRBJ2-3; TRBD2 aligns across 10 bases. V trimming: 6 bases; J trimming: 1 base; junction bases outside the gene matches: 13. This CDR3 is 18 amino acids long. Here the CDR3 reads CASSRTSGEEWGTDTQYF. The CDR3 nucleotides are TGTGCCAGCAGCCGAACTAGCGGGGAAGAATGGGGCACAGATACGCAGTATTTT.

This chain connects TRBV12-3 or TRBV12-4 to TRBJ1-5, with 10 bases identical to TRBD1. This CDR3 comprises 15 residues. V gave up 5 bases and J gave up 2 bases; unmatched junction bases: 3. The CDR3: CASSLTGGRNQPQHF. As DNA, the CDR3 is TGTGCCAGCAGTCTGACAGGGGGCCGCAATCAGCCCCAGCATTTT.

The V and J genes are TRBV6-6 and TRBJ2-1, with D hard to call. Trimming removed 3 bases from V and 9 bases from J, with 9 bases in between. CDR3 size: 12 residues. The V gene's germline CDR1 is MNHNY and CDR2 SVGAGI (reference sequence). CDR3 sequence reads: CASSYGSLEQFF. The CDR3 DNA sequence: TGTGCCAGCAGTTATGGGTCTCTTGAGCAGTTCTTC.

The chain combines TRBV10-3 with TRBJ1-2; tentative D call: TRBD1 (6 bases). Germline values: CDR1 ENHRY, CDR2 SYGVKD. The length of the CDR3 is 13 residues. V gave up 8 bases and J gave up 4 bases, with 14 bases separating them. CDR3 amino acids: CAIQEKGVYGYTF. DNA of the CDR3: TGTGCCATCCAAGAAAAGGGGGTCTATGGCTACACCTTC.

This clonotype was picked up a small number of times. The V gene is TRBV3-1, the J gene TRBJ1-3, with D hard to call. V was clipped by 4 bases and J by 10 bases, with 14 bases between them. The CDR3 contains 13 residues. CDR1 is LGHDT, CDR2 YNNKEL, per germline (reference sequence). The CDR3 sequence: CASSRLEEVTIYF. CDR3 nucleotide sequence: TGTGCCAGCAGCCGCTTGGAGGAGGTAACCATATATTTT.

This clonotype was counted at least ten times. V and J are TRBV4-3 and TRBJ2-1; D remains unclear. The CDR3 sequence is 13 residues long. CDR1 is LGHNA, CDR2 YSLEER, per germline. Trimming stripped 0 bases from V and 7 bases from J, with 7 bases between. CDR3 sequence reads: CASSQDLPNEQFF. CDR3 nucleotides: TGCGCCAGCAGCCAAGATCTTCCAAATGAGCAGTTCTTC.

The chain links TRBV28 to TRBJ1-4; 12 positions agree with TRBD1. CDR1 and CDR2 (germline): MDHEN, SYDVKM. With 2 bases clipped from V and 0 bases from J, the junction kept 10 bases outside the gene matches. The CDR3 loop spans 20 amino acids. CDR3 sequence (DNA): TGTGCCAGCAGTTTAATTTGGGACAGGGGGCGCACACCAACTAATGAAAAACTGTTTTTT. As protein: CASSLIWDRGRTPTNEKLFF.

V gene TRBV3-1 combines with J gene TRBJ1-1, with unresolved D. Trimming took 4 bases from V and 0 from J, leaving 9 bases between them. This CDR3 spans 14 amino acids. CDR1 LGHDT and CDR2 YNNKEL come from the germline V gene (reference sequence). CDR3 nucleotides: TGTGCCAGCAGCCGACTTCAGATGAACACTGAAGCTTTCTTT. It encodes CASSRLQMNTEAFF.

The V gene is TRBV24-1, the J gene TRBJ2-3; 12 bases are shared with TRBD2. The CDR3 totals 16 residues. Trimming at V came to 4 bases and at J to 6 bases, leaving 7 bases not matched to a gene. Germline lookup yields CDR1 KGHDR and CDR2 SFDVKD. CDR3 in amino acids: CATSELLAGGLDTQYF. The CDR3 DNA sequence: TGTGCCACCAGTGAACTACTAGCGGGAGGATTGGATACGCAGTATTTT.

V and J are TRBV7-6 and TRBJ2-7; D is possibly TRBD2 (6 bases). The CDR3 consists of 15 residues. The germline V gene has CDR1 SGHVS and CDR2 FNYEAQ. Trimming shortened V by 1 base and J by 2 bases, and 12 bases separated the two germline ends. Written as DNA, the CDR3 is TGTGCCAGCAGCTTAGACGGGGAGGCCGCCTACGAGCAGTACTTC. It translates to CASSLDGEAAYEQYF.

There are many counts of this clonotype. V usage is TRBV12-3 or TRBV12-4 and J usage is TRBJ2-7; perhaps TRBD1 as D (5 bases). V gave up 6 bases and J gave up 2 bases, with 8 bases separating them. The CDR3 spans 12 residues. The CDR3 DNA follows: TGTGCCAGCAGCAGGGATCCCTACGAGCAGTACTTC. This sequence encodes CASSRDPYEQYF.

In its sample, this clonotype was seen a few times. In nucleotides, the CDR3 is TGTGCCAGCAGCCCCGCGGGAAGGATGCAAAACATTCAGTACTTC. Translated: CASSPAGRMQNIQYF. The chain combines TRBV7-2 with TRBJ2-4; D might be TRBD2 (6 bases). Germline assignment: CDR1 SGHTA and CDR2 FQGNSA. The CDR3 covers 15 residues. The ends were cut back, 5 bases at V and 5 bases at J, with 16 bases in the middle.

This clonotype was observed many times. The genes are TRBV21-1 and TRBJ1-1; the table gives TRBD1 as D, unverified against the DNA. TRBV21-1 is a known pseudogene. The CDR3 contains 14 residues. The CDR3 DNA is TGTGCCAGCAGCAATCACAGGGCGAACACTGAAGCTTTCTTT. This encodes CASSNHRANTEAFF.

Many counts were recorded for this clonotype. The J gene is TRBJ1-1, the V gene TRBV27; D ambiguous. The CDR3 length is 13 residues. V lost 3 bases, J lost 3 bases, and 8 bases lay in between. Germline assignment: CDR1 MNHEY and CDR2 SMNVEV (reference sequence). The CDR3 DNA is TGTGCCAGCAGTTTCGACCGAGACACTGAAGCTTTCTTT. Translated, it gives CASSFDRDTEAFF.